This note documents a single T cell receptor beta chain sequence. What it binds is not known. The sample originates from a study of T cells in localized non-small cell lung cancer. General study findings and limits: There were a median about 53 of the top 100 tumor clones appearing in adjacent lung. Of the tissues analyzed, uninvolved adjacent lung showed maximal T cell clonality, greater than tumor. A denser population of T cells in blood accompanied longer overall survival. Because researchers sequenced only one region of the tumor, heterogeneity is still possible.

J was trimmed by 4 bases and V by 5 bases; bases with no gene match: 7. The CDR3 is made up of 15 amino acids. CDR1 and CDR2 (germline): SGHTA, FQGNSA. Here immunoSEQ multiplex PCR was the method, and the copy in TCRdb shows in-frame clones only, minus some. The repertoire holds 45,000 to 70,000 clones, with 80% to 90% as singletons. J is TRBJ2-1 and V is TRBV7-2; 8 bases are shared with TRBD1. The receptor comes from a woman aged 40 to 75 with stage I lung adenocarcinoma. The sample was peripheral blood, taken before any cancer treatment. CDR3 region: CASSPMTGAYNEQFF. The CDR3 DNA reads as TGTGCCAGCAGCCCTATGACAGGGGCATACAATGAGCAGTTCTTC. The variable domain in full, completed from reference TRBV7-2 and TRBJ2-1, reads GAGVSQSPSNKVTEKGKDVELRCDPISGHTALYWYRQSLGQGLEFLIYFQGNSAPDKSGLPSDRFSAERTGGSVSTLTIQRTQQEDSAVYLCASSPMTGAYNEQFFGPGTRLTVL.